The rows below give T cell receptor beta chains drawn from one sample of a study of naive and memory T cell subsets. TCRdb reprocessed the UMI-ligation and nested PCR reads via MiXCR and lists one record per CDR3 protein. The table records approximately 82,000 distinct CDR3 sequences, 7% of them present only once. The sample consisted of central memory CD4+ T cells from blood. Receptor source: a human donor in good health. Each CDR3 is given with its conserved first and last residue. The order of the fields is D gene, clone size, J gene, CDR3 length, V gene, CDR3 DNA, CDR3 protein. D genes are given only for firm matches. Clone size, where shown, is once, few, many, or a class for clones that have expanded.

d_call: -; clone_size: few; j_call: TRBJ2-1; cdr3_length: 17; v_call: TRBV6-1; cdr3_nt: TGTGCCAGCAGTGAAGGAGCGAACCGCATCTCCTACAATGAGCAGTTCTTC; cdr3_aa: CASSEGANRISYNEQFF
d_call: -; clone_size: few; j_call: TRBJ2-3; cdr3_length: 10; v_call: TRBV28; cdr3_nt: TGTGCCAGTGGGATCGATACGCAGTATTTT; cdr3_aa: CASGIDTQYF
d_call: TRBD2; clone_size: many; j_call: TRBJ2-1; cdr3_length: 16; v_call: TRBV20-1; cdr3_nt: TGCAGTGCTAGAGACCGGAGCGGGAGCTCCTACAATGAGCAGTTCTTC; cdr3_aa: CSARDRSGSSYNEQFF
d_call: -; clone_size: many; j_call: TRBJ1-1; cdr3_length: 14; v_call: TRBV18; cdr3_nt: TGTGCCAGCTCACCGACAGCCCAGAACACTGAAGCTTTCTTT; cdr3_aa: CASSPTAQNTEAFF
d_call: TRBD2; clone_size: many; j_call: TRBJ2-2; cdr3_length: 16; v_call: TRBV6-5; cdr3_nt: TGTGCCAGCAGTTCAATAGCGGGGGTAGTGGCCGGGGAGCTGTTTTTT; cdr3_aa: CASSSIAGVVAGELFF
d_call: -; clone_size: -; j_call: TRBJ2-4; cdr3_length: 14; v_call: TRBV10-3; cdr3_nt: TGTGCCATCAGCGAAAAGGTGACCAAAAACATTCAGTACTTC; cdr3_aa: CAISEKVTKNIQYF
d_call: TRBD1; clone_size: -; j_call: TRBJ1-5; cdr3_length: 13; v_call: TRBV20-1; cdr3_nt: TGCAGCAAGACAGGGATGGGCAATCAGCCCCAGCATTTT; cdr3_aa: CSKTGMGNQPQHF
d_call: -; clone_size: few; j_call: TRBJ2-1; cdr3_length: 13; v_call: TRBV4-1; cdr3_nt: TGCGCCAGCAGCCGGACTCCATACAATGAGCAGTTCTTC; cdr3_aa: CASSRTPYNEQFF
d_call: TRBD2; clone_size: -; j_call: TRBJ2-1; cdr3_length: 14; v_call: TRBV4-2; cdr3_nt: TGTGCCAGCAGCCGGACTAGCGGGTACAATGAGCAGTTCTTC; cdr3_aa: CASSRTSGYNEQFF
d_call: -; clone_size: many; j_call: TRBJ1-6; cdr3_length: 16; v_call: TRBV28; cdr3_nt: TGTGCCAGCAGGCCCCTACAGGGCTCCTATAATTCACCCCTCCACTTT; cdr3_aa: CASRPLQGSYNSPLHF
d_call: -; clone_size: few; j_call: TRBJ2-3; cdr3_length: 11; v_call: TRBV20-1; cdr3_nt: TGCAGTGCCTTACGGGAAAAGACGCAGTATTTT; cdr3_aa: CSALREKTQYF
d_call: TRBD2; clone_size: many; j_call: TRBJ2-6; cdr3_length: 16; v_call: TRBV7-3; cdr3_nt: TGTGCCAGCAGCTACGCGGGGGGGAGTGGGGCCAACGTCCTGACTTTC; cdr3_aa: CASSYAGGSGANVLTF
d_call: TRBD2; clone_size: many; j_call: TRBJ2-3; cdr3_length: 15; v_call: TRBV7-6; cdr3_nt: TGTGCCAGCAGCTTAGCCAGCGGGGGGGCTAATACGCAGTATTTT; cdr3_aa: CASSLASGGANTQYF
d_call: TRBD1; clone_size: many; j_call: TRBJ1-1; cdr3_length: 15; v_call: TRBV6-6; cdr3_nt: TGTGCCAGCAGTTACTCGACAGGGGGAGGATCTGAAGCTTTCTTT; cdr3_aa: CASSYSTGGGSEAFF
d_call: -; clone_size: many; j_call: TRBJ2-1; cdr3_length: 15; v_call: TRBV7-2; cdr3_nt: TGTGCCAGCAGCTTAGGTAGATCCGGGCTCAATGAGCAGTTCTTC; cdr3_aa: CASSLGRSGLNEQFF
d_call: -; clone_size: many; j_call: TRBJ1-6; cdr3_length: 16; v_call: TRBV20-1; cdr3_nt: TGCAGTGCTAGGACGGGTTTCCTAGCCCGGGATTCACCCCTCCACTTT; cdr3_aa: CSARTGFLARDSPLHF
d_call: TRBD1; clone_size: many; j_call: TRBJ2-2; cdr3_length: 16; v_call: TRBV6-6; cdr3_nt: TGTGCCAGCAGGGGGTCACAGGGGGCAGACACCGGGGAGCTGTTTTTT; cdr3_aa: CASRGSQGADTGELFF
d_call: -; clone_size: -; j_call: TRBJ2-1; cdr3_length: 13; v_call: TRBV5-1; cdr3_nt: TGCGCCAGCAACGACTATGACTACAATGAGCAGTTCTTC; cdr3_aa: CASNDYDYNEQFF
d_call: -; clone_size: few; j_call: TRBJ1-4; cdr3_length: 13; v_call: TRBV4-2; cdr3_nt: TGTGCCAGCAGCCAAGGGGAACGCGAAAAACTGTTTTTT; cdr3_aa: CASSQGEREKLFF
d_call: -; clone_size: few; j_call: TRBJ2-3; cdr3_length: 16; v_call: TRBV3-1; cdr3_nt: TGTGCCAGCAGCCGCTTTTCACTTTCTAGCACAGATACGCAGTATTTT; cdr3_aa: CASSRFSLSSTDTQYF
d_call: -; clone_size: many; j_call: TRBJ2-1; cdr3_length: 13; v_call: TRBV18; cdr3_nt: TGTGCCAGCTCACCAGGACGGGCCAATGAGCAGTTCTTC; cdr3_aa: CASSPGRANEQFF
d_call: TRBD1; clone_size: many; j_call: TRBJ1-5; cdr3_length: 15; v_call: TRBV7-2; cdr3_nt: TGTGCCAGCAGCTCGACAGGGGGGGGCAATCAGCCCCAGCATTTT; cdr3_aa: CASSSTGGGNQPQHF
d_call: -; clone_size: many; j_call: TRBJ2-6; cdr3_length: 16; v_call: TRBV19; cdr3_nt: TGTGCCAGTAGTATAAGGGCAGGGTTTGGGGCCAACGTCCTGACTTTC; cdr3_aa: CASSIRAGFGANVLTF
d_call: TRBD1; clone_size: many; j_call: TRBJ2-3; cdr3_length: 14; v_call: TRBV4-3; cdr3_nt: TGCGCCAGCAGCCGGGACAGGGCTACAGATACGCAGTATTTT; cdr3_aa: CASSRDRATDTQYF
d_call: -; clone_size: many; j_call: TRBJ2-7; cdr3_length: 14; v_call: TRBV7-2; cdr3_nt: TGTGCCAGCAGCGTTAACAGCGCCTCCTACGAGCAGTACTTC; cdr3_aa: CASSVNSASYEQYF
d_call: -; clone_size: few; j_call: TRBJ1-2; cdr3_length: 17; v_call: TRBV5-6; cdr3_nt: TGTGCCAGCAGCTTGGGTCCCCCAACAGGTACCACTATGGGCTACACCTTC; cdr3_aa: CASSLGPPTGTTMGYTF
d_call: -; clone_size: many; j_call: TRBJ1-4; cdr3_length: 17; v_call: TRBV7-9; cdr3_nt: TGTGCCAGCAGCTTAGCGTTCAGCCGATCAACTAATGAAAAACTGTTTTTT; cdr3_aa: CASSLAFSRSTNEKLFF
d_call: TRBD1; clone_size: many; j_call: TRBJ2-1; cdr3_length: 14; v_call: TRBV5-4; cdr3_nt: TGTGCCAGCAGCTGGCCGGGACAGGGAGATGAGCAGTTCTTC; cdr3_aa: CASSWPGQGDEQFF
d_call: -; clone_size: -; j_call: TRBJ1-5; cdr3_length: 12; v_call: TRBV19; cdr3_nt: TGTGCCAGTAGTATACAGCCTCAGCCCCAGCATTTT; cdr3_aa: CASSIQPQPQHF
d_call: TRBD2; clone_size: many; j_call: TRBJ2-5; cdr3_length: 13; v_call: TRBV20-1; cdr3_nt: TGCAGTGCTAGGGTCGGGGGGTTGGAGACCCAGTACTTC; cdr3_aa: CSARVGGLETQYF
d_call: -; clone_size: -; j_call: TRBJ2-2; cdr3_length: 16; v_call: TRBV12-3/TRBV12-4; cdr3_nt: TGTGCCAGCAGTTTAGCCAGAGCCGTTGTCACCGGGGAGCTGTTTTTT; cdr3_aa: CASSLARAVVTGELFF
d_call: -; clone_size: many; j_call: TRBJ1-3; cdr3_length: 14; v_call: TRBV18; cdr3_nt: TGTGCCAGCTCACCAGGACCCTCTGGAAACACCATATATTTT; cdr3_aa: CASSPGPSGNTIYF
d_call: -; clone_size: few; j_call: TRBJ2-1; cdr3_length: 13; v_call: TRBV5-1; cdr3_nt: TGCGCCAGCAGCACCCAGGGATTCGGTGAGCAGTTCTTC; cdr3_aa: CASSTQGFGEQFF
d_call: -; clone_size: many; j_call: TRBJ1-1; cdr3_length: 14; v_call: TRBV27; cdr3_nt: TGTGCCAGCAGAAGGTTGACAGGACCCACTGAAGCTTTCTTT; cdr3_aa: CASRRLTGPTEAFF
d_call: -; clone_size: -; j_call: TRBJ2-2; cdr3_length: 13; v_call: TRBV7-8; cdr3_nt: TGTGCCAGCACCGGCCACAACACCGGGGAGCTGTTTTTT; cdr3_aa: CASTGHNTGELFF
d_call: TRBD1; clone_size: many; j_call: TRBJ1-1; cdr3_length: 15; v_call: TRBV20-1; cdr3_nt: TGCAGTGCTAGTGGACAGGGAGCGGGGAACACTGAAGCTTTCTTT; cdr3_aa: CSASGQGAGNTEAFF
d_call: TRBD1; clone_size: few; j_call: TRBJ2-7; cdr3_length: 16; v_call: TRBV20-1; cdr3_nt: TGCAGTGCTAGTGACAGGGGGCGCAAAATAGTGTACGAGCAGTACTTC; cdr3_aa: CSASDRGRKIVYEQYF
d_call: TRBD1; clone_size: -; j_call: TRBJ2-5; cdr3_length: 14; v_call: TRBV3-1; cdr3_nt: TGTGCCAGCAGCCAAATGACAGGGTCAGAGACCCAGTACTTC; cdr3_aa: CASSQMTGSETQYF
d_call: -; clone_size: -; j_call: TRBJ1-2; cdr3_length: 12; v_call: TRBV7-8; cdr3_nt: TGTGCCAGCAGCTTAGTATCAGGAGGCTACACCTTC; cdr3_aa: CASSLVSGGYTF
d_call: -; clone_size: many; j_call: TRBJ2-7; cdr3_length: 14; v_call: TRBV4-2; cdr3_nt: TGTGCCAGCAGCCAAGATCGTGTGGGCTACGAGCAGTACTTC; cdr3_aa: CASSQDRVGYEQYF
d_call: -; clone_size: many; j_call: TRBJ1-6; cdr3_length: 14; v_call: TRBV2; cdr3_nt: TGTGCCAGCAGGTCACCGGGACCCAATTCACCCCTCCACTTT; cdr3_aa: CASRSPGPNSPLHF
d_call: -; clone_size: -; j_call: TRBJ2-5; cdr3_length: 13; v_call: TRBV19; cdr3_nt: TGTGCCAGTAGTATACCTCCCCAAGAGACCCAGTACTTC; cdr3_aa: CASSIPPQETQYF
d_call: -; clone_size: few; j_call: TRBJ2-6; cdr3_length: 15; v_call: TRBV7-3; cdr3_nt: TGTGCCAGCAGCCAAGGGAACTCTGGGGCCAACGTCCTGACTTTC; cdr3_aa: CASSQGNSGANVLTF
d_call: -; clone_size: -; j_call: TRBJ2-3; cdr3_length: 14; v_call: TRBV6-1; cdr3_nt: TGTGCCAGCAGGCGGACAGCTACTGCAGATACGCAGTATTTT; cdr3_aa: CASRRTATADTQYF
d_call: -; clone_size: few; j_call: TRBJ2-7; cdr3_length: 13; v_call: TRBV12-3/TRBV12-4; cdr3_nt: TGTGCCAGCAGAATTGGCCCAGGCTACGAGCAGTACTTC; cdr3_aa: CASRIGPGYEQYF
d_call: -; clone_size: many; j_call: TRBJ1-1; cdr3_length: 14; v_call: TRBV28; cdr3_nt: TGTGCCAGCAGTCTCTACAGGGAGAACACTGAAGCTTTCTTT; cdr3_aa: CASSLYRENTEAFF
d_call: -; clone_size: many; j_call: TRBJ1-2; cdr3_length: 12; v_call: TRBV30; cdr3_nt: TGTGCCTGCAGAGGCCGGAACTATGGCTACACCTTC; cdr3_aa: CACRGRNYGYTF
d_call: TRBD1; clone_size: many; j_call: TRBJ2-1; cdr3_length: 13; v_call: TRBV20-1; cdr3_nt: TGCAGCGTACAGGGGCCCTCCTACAATGAGCAGTTCTTC; cdr3_aa: CSVQGPSYNEQFF
d_call: TRBD2; clone_size: -; j_call: TRBJ2-1; cdr3_length: 14; v_call: TRBV12-3/TRBV12-4; cdr3_nt: TGTGCCAGCAGTAGCACGACTAGCGGGGTGATAAAGTTCTTC; cdr3_aa: CASSSTTSGVIKFF
d_call: -; clone_size: few; j_call: TRBJ2-3; cdr3_length: 15; v_call: TRBV7-2; cdr3_nt: TGTGCCAGCAGCTCGACAGCTCTGGGCACAGATACGCAGTATTTT; cdr3_aa: CASSSTALGTDTQYF
d_call: TRBD2; clone_size: -; j_call: TRBJ2-5; cdr3_length: 17; v_call: TRBV20-1; cdr3_nt: TGCAGTGCTAGTACGATGCTAGCGGGAGTATACAAAGAGACCCAGTACTTC; cdr3_aa: CSASTMLAGVYKETQYF
d_call: -; clone_size: few; j_call: TRBJ2-3; cdr3_length: 19; v_call: TRBV7-9; cdr3_nt: TGTGCCAGCAGCTTACGGAAGACGGCGACGCCAACTAGCACAGATACGCAGTATTTT; cdr3_aa: CASSLRKTATPTSTDTQYF
d_call: TRBD1; clone_size: -; j_call: TRBJ1-3; cdr3_length: 14; v_call: TRBV6-6; cdr3_nt: TGTGCCAGCAGCCGACAGGGGTCGGGAAACACCATATATTTT; cdr3_aa: CASSRQGSGNTIYF
d_call: TRBD2; clone_size: few; j_call: TRBJ2-1; cdr3_length: 17; v_call: TRBV7-9; cdr3_nt: TGTGCCAGCAGCCCCGGGGGGACGGCTAGCTCCTACAATGAGCAGTTCTTC; cdr3_aa: CASSPGGTASSYNEQFF
d_call: -; clone_size: -; j_call: TRBJ2-5; cdr3_length: 14; v_call: TRBV18; cdr3_nt: TGTGCCAGCTCGGTAATGGAGGGTCAAGAGACCCAGTACTTC; cdr3_aa: CASSVMEGQETQYF
d_call: TRBD1; clone_size: many; j_call: TRBJ1-4; cdr3_length: 20; v_call: TRBV20-1; cdr3_nt: TGCAGTGCTAGAGCCACAGGGGGCGCAGGTCTATTTAACCGGGGTGAAAAACTGTTTTTT; cdr3_aa: CSARATGGAGLFNRGEKLFF
d_call: TRBD1; clone_size: many; j_call: TRBJ1-6; cdr3_length: 17; v_call: TRBV7-9; cdr3_nt: TGTGCCAGCAGCTTAAGGGCCGGGACAGCCTCAAATTCACCCCTCCACTTT; cdr3_aa: CASSLRAGTASNSPLHF
d_call: TRBD2; clone_size: many; j_call: TRBJ2-1; cdr3_length: 14; v_call: TRBV12-3/TRBV12-4; cdr3_nt: TGTGCCGTCAAGCGGGAGGTACACCTCAATGAGCAGTTCTTC; cdr3_aa: CAVKREVHLNEQFF
d_call: -; clone_size: -; j_call: TRBJ1-6; cdr3_length: 14; v_call: TRBV6-5; cdr3_nt: TGTGCCAGCACTGCGGGACAATATAATTCACCCCTCCACTTT; cdr3_aa: CASTAGQYNSPLHF